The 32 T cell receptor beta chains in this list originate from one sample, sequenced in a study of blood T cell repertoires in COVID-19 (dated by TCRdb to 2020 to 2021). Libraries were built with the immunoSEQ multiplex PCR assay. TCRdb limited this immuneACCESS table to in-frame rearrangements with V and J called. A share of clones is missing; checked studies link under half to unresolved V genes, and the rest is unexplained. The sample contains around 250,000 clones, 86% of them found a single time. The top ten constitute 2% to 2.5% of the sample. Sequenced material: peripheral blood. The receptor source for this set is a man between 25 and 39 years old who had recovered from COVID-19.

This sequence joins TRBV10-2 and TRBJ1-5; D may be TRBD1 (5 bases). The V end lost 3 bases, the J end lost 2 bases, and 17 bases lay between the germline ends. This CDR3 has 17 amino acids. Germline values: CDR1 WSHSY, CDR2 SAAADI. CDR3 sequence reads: CASSDTDGGVGNQPQHF. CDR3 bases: TGCGCCAGCAGTGACACGGACGGGGGGGTAGGCAATCAGCCCCAGCATTTT.

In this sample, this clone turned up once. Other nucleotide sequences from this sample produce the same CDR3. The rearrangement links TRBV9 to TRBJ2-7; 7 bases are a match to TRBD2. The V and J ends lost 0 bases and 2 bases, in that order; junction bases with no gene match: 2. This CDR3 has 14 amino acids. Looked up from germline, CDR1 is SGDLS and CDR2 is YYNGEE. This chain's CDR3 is CASSVGGGPYEQYF. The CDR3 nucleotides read TGTGCCAGCAGCGTAGGGGGGGGTCCCTACGAGCAGTACTTC. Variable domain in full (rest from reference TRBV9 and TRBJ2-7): DSGVTQTPKHLITATGQRVTLRCSPRSGDLSVYWYQQSLDQGLQFLIQYYNGEERAKGNILERFSAQQFPDLHSELNLSSLELGDSALYFCASSVGGGPYEQYFGPGTRLTVT.

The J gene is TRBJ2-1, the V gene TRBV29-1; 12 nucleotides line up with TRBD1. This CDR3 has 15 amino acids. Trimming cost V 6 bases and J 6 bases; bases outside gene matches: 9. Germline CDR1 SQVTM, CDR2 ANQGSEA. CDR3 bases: TGCAGCGTGGGACCGGGACAGGGGGCCGGCAATGAGCAGTTCTTC. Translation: CSVGPGQGAGNEQFF.

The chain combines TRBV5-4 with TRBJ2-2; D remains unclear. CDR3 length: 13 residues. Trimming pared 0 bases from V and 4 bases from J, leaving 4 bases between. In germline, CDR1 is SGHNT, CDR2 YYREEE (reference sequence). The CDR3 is CASSLGRTGELFF. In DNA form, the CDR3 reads TGTGCCAGCAGCTTGGGTCGCACCGGGGAGCTGTTTTTT.

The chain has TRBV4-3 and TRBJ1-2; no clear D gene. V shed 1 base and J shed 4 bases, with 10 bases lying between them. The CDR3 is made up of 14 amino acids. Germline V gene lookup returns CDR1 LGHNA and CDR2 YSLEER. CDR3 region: CASSQVPQSYGYTF. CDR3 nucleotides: TGCGCCAGCAGCCAAGTACCACAGTCCTATGGCTACACCTTC.

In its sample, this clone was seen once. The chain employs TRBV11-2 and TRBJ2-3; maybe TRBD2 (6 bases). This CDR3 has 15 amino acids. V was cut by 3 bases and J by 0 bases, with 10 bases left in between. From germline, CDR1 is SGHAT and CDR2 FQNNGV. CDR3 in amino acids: CASSFRGTSTDTQYF. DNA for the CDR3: TGTGCCAGCAGCTTCCGCGGGACTAGCACAGATACGCAGTATTTT.

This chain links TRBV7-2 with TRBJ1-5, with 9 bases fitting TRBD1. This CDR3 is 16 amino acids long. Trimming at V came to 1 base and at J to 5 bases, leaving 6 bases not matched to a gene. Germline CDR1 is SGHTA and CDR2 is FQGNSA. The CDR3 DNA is TGTGCCAGCAGCTTAGAGGTGACAGGGGGTTATCAGCCCCAGCATTTT. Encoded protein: CASSLEVTGGYQPQHF. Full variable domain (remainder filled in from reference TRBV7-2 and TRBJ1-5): GAGVSQSPSNKVTEKGKDVELRCDPISGHTALYWYRQSLGQGLEFLIYFQGNSAPDKSGLPSDRFSAERTGGSVSTLTIQRTQQEDSAVYLCASSLEVTGGYQPQHFGDGTRLSIL.

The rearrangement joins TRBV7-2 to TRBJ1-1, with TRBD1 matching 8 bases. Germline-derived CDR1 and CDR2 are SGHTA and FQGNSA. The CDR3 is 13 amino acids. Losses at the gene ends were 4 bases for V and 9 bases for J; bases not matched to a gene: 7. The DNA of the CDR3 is TGTGCCAGCAGCTCAGTCAGGGGGCCTCAAGCTTTCTTT. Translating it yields CASSSVRGPQAFF.

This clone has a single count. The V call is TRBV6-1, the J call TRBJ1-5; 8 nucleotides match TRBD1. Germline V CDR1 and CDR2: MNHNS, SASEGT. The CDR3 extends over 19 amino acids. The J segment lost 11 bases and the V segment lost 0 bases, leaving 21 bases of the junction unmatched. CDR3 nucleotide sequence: TGTGCCAGCAGTGAAGCGAGAAGCGTGAGACAGGGGTTCAGCATGACCCAGCATTTT. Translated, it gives CASSEARSVRQGFSMTQHF.

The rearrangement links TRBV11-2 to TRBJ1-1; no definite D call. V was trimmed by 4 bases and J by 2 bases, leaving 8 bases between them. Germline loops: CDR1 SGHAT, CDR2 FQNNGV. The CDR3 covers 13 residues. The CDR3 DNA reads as TGTGCCAGCAGCTCCGGAGGCAACACTGAAGCTTTCTTT. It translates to CASSSGGNTEAFF.

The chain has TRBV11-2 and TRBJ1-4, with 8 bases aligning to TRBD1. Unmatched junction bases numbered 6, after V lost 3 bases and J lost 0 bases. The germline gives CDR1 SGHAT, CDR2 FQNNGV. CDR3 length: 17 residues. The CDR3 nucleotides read TGTGCCAGCAGCTTCGACAGGGGCTATGCAACTAATGAAAAACTGTTTTTT. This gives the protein CASSFDRGYATNEKLFF.

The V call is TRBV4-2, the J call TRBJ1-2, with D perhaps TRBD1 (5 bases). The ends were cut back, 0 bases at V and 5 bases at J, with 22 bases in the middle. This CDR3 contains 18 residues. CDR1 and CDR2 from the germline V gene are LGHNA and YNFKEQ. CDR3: CASSQEFQAGIVGYGYTF. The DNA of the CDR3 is TGTGCCAGCAGCCAAGAATTCCAGGCAGGGATCGTGGGGTATGGCTACACCTTC.

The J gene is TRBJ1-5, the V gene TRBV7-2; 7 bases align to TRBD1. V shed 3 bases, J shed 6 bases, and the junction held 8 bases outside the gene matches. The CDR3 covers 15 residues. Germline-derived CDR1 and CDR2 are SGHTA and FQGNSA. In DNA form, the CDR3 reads TGTGCCAGCAGCTTTGGTGGGACAGTGTCTCAGCCCCAGCATTTT. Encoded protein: CASSFGGTVSQPQHF.

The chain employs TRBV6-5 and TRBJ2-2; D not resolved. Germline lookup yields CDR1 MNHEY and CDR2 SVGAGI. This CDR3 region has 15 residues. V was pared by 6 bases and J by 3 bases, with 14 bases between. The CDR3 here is CASRPLADHTGELFF. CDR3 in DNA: TGTGCCAGCAGACCTCTGGCAGATCACACCGGGGAGCTGTTTTTT.

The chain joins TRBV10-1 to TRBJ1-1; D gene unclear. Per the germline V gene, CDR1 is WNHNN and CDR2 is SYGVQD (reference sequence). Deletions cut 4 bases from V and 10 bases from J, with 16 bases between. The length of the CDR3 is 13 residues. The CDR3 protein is CASSGAAGGRAFF. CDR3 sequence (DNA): TGCGCCAGCAGTGGGGCGGCCGGCGGGAGAGCTTTCTTT.

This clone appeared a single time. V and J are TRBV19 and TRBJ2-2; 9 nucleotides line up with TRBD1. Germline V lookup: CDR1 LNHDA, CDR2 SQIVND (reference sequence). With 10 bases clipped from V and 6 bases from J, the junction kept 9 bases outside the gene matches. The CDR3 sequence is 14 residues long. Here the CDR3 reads CATLLTGGAGELFF. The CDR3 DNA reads TGTGCCACCCTCTTGACAGGGGGGGCCGGGGAGCTGTTTTTT. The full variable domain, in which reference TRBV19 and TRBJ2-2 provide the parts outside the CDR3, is DGGITQSPKYLFRKEGQNVTLSCEQNLNHDAMYWYRQDPGQGLRLIYYSQIVNDFQKGDIAEGYSVSREKKESFPLTVTSAQKNPTAFYLCATLLTGGAGELFFGEGSRLTVL.

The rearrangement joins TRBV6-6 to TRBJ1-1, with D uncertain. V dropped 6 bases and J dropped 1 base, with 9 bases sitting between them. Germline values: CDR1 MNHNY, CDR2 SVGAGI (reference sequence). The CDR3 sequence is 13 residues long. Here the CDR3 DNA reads TGTGCCAGCAGCTCGGACTGGAACACTGAAGCTTTCTTT. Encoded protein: CASSSDWNTEAFF.

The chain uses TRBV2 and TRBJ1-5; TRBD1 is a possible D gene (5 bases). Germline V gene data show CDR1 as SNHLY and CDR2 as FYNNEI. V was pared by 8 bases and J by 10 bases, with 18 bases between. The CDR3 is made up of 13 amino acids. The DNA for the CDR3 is TGTGCCAGCGTAATGAGGGCGGGGGGACCCCAGCATTTT. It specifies CASVMRAGGPQHF.

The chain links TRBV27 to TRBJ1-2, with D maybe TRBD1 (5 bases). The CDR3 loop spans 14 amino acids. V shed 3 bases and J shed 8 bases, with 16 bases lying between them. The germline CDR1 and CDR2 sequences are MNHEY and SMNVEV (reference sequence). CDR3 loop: CASSFGVGGEGYTF. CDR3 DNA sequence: TGTGCCAGCAGTTTTGGGGTGGGAGGGGAAGGCTACACCTTC.

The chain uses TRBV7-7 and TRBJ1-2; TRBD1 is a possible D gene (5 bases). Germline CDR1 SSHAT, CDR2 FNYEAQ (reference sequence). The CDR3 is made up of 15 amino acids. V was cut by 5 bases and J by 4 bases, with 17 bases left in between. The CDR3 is CASSRKRRGSYGYTF. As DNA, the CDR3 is TGTGCCAGCAGCCGCAAACGTCGGGGGAGCTATGGCTACACCTTC. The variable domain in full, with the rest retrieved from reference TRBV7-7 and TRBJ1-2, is GAGVSQSPRYKVTKRGQDVTLRCDPISSHATLYWYQQALGQGPEFLTYFNYEAQPDKSGLPSDRFSAERPEGSISTLTIQRTEQRDSAMYRCASSRKRRGSYGYTFGSGTRLTVV.

The CDR3 here is CASSLDRVSYMNTEAFF. The DNA for the CDR3 is TGCGCCAGCAGCTTGGACAGGGTATCGTATATGAACACTGAAGCTTTCTTT. V gene TRBV5-1 combines with J gene TRBJ1-1; D is possibly TRBD1 (6 bases). Trimming took 0 bases from V and 0 from J, leaving 15 bases between them. Germline values: CDR1 SGHRS, CDR2 YFSETQ. The CDR3 covers 17 residues.

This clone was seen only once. CDR3 DNA: TGTGCCAGTAGTATAGTCCGGGACTACCCCACCAACTATGGCTACACCTTC. Translated, it gives CASSIVRDYPTNYGYTF. V gene TRBV19 combines with J gene TRBJ1-2; tentatively, D is TRBD1 (5 bases). CDR3 length equals 17 residues. Trimming shortened V by 1 base and J by 2 bases, and 17 bases separated the two germline ends. The germline CDR1 and CDR2 sequences are LNHDA and SQIVND (reference sequence).

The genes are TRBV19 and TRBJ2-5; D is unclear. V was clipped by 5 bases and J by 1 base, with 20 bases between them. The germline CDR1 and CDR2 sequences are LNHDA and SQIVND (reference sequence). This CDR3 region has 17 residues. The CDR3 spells CASSGGAEFLLQETQYF. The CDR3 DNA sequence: TGTGCCAGTAGTGGCGGCGCCGAATTCCTCCTCCAAGAGACCCAGTACTTC.

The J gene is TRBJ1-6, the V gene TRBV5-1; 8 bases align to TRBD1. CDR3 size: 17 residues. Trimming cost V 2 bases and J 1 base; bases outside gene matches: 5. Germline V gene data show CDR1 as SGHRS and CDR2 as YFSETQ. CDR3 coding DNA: TGCGCCAGCAGCTTCCAGGGGGCGCGATCCTATAATTCACCCCTCCACTTT. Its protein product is CASSFQGARSYNSPLHF.

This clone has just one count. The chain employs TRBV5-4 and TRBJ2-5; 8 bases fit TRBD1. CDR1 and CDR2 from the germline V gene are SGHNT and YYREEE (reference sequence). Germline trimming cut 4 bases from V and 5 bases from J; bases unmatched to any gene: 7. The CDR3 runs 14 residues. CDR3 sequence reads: CASSPTGGRETQYF. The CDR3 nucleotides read TGTGCCAGCAGCCCTACAGGGGGGCGGGAGACCCAGTACTTC. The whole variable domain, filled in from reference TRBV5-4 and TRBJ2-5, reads ETGVTQSPTHLIKTRGQQVTLRCSSQSGHNTVSWYQQALGQGPQFIFQYYREEENGRGNFPPRFSGLQFPNYSSELNVNALELDDSALYLCASSPTGGRETQYFGPGTRLLVL.

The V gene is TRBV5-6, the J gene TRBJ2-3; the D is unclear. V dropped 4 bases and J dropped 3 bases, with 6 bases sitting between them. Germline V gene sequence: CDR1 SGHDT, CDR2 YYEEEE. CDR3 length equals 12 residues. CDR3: CASSEETDTQYF. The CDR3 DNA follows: TGTGCCAGCAGCGAGGAGACAGATACGCAGTATTTT.

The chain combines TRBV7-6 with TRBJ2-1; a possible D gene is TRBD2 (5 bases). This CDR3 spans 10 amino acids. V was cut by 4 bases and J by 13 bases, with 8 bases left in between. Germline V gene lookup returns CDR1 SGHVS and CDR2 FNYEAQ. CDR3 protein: CASSSGTQFF. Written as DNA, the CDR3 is TGTGCCAGCAGCTCGGGAACCCAGTTCTTC.

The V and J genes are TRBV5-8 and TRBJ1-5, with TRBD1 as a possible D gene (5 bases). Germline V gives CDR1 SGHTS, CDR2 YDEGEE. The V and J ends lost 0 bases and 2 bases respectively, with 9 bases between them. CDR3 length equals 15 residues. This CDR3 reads CASSLEGGGNQPQHF. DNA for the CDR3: TGTGCCAGCAGCTTGGAGGGAGGGGGCAATCAGCCCCAGCATTTT.

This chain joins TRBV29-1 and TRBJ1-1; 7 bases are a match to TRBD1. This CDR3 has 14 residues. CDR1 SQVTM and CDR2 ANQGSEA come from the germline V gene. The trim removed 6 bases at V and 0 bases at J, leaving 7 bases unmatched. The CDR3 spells CSVCRTGLNTEAFF. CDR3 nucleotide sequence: TGCAGCGTATGTAGGACAGGCCTGAACACTGAAGCTTTCTTT.

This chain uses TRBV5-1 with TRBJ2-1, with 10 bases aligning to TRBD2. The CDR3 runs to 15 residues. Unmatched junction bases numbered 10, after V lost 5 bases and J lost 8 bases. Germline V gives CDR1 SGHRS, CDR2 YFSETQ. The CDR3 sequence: CASRVTSGDWDEQFF. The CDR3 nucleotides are TGCGCCAGCAGGGTTACTAGCGGGGATTGGGATGAGCAGTTCTTC.

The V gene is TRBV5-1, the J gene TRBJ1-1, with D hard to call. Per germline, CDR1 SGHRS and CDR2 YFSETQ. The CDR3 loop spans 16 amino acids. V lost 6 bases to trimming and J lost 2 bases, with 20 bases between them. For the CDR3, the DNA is TGCGCCAGCATCCGGGGAGGTGGCTGGGCAAACACTGAAGCTTTCTTT. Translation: CASIRGGGWANTEAFF.

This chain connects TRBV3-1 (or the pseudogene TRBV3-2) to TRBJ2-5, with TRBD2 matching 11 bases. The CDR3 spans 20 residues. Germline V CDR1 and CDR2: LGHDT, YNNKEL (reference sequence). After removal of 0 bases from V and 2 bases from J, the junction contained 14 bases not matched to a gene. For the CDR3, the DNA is TGTGCCAGCAGCCAAGAAATCCCCTCGGTACTAGCGGGGGAACAAGAGACCCAGTACTTC. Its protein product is CASSQEIPSVLAGEQETQYF.